Listed below are T cell receptor beta chains from one sample, sequenced in a study of human T cells and chemical hapten exposure. Via MiXCR, TCRdb re-called the RACE reads, giving one row per CDR3 protein. Among about 380,000 distinct CDR3 sequences listed, roughly 4.8% were seen once. The material sequenced was whole blood, taken in connection with sensitization to the hapten diphenylcyclopropenone (DPC). The receptor set was obtained from a woman in her forties or fifties with alopecia areata. Some clones in this sample may be carry-over from other donors' samples. Each CDR3 is given with its conserved first and last residue. The D gene is left open where the match is weak. Size values are once, few and many counts, or a class for expanded clones, and some rows have none.

cdr3_nt,cdr3_aa,clone_size,d_call,j_call,v_call
TGCGCCAGCAGCTCCGAAGTCCTCCCGGATACGCAGTATTTT,CASSSEVLPDTQYF,many,.,TRBJ2-3,TRBV5-1
TGCAGTGCTAGTCAGGGGCTACAAGAGACCCAGTACTTC,CSASQGLQETQYF,many,.,TRBJ2-5,TRBV20-1
TGTGCCAGCAGTTACTCCGTCCAGTCCCCCTATGGCTACACCTTC,CASSYSVQSPYGYTF,many,.,TRBJ1-2,TRBV6-2/TRBV6-3
TGTGCCAGCAGCCCGAGTACTACTGAGCAGTTCTTC,CASSPSTTEQFF,many,.,TRBJ2-1,TRBV7-2
TGCGCCAGCAGTTTTACCTTTCAGGGGGCTAACACTGAAGCTTTCTTT,CASSFTFQGANTEAFF,few,TRBD1,TRBJ1-1,TRBV5-1
TGCGCCAGCAGCCACGCAGGGACTAGCGGGGGGAAACAAGAGACCCAGTACTTC,CASSHAGTSGGKQETQYF,many,TRBD2,TRBJ2-5,TRBV4-1
TGTGCCAGCAGCTTAAATGGAGTGACGCGGGGTTCCAATGAGCAGTTCTTC,CASSLNGVTRGSNEQFF,few,.,TRBJ2-1,TRBV7-2
TGTGCCAGCAGCTCCCTGACAGACACAACCGGCTACACCTTC,CASSSLTDTTGYTF,many,.,TRBJ1-2,TRBV7-9
TGCAGTGCCCCACCCTTCCTAGATCAGCCCCAGCATTTT,CSAPPFLDQPQHF,many,.,TRBJ1-5,TRBV20-1
TGTGCCATACCCCGGGACGGAGTCCAGAACACTGAAGCTTTCTTT,CAIPRDGVQNTEAFF,many,.,TRBJ1-1,TRBV2
TGTGCCAGCAGCCCCTCCGGACAGGCCTACGAGCAGTACTTC,CASSPSGQAYEQYF,.,TRBD1,TRBJ2-7,TRBV14
TGTGCCAGCAGCTTAGGAGGGGTCGCAGATACGCAGTATTTT,CASSLGGVADTQYF,many,.,TRBJ2-3,TRBV7-2
TGTGCCAGCAGACTCGGACAGCAGCCCACTGAAGCTTTCTTT,CASRLGQQPTEAFF,few,.,TRBJ1-1,TRBV12-3/TRBV12-4
TGTGCCAGCAGCTTAGGACGCGGGACAGGGGCCAACGTCCTGACTTTC,CASSLGRGTGANVLTF,few,.,TRBJ2-6,TRBV7-9
TGTGCCAGCAGGGCGGGACACCTGACGGATTCACCCCTCCACTTT,CASRAGHLTDSPLHF,many,.,TRBJ1-6,TRBV6-5
TGCGCCAGCAGCCAAGGGGCGGACTGGTACACTGAAGCTTTCTTT,CASSQGADWYTEAFF,many,.,TRBJ1-1,TRBV4-3
TGTGCCAGCAGCTTTATAGTGGGGCCCGGGGAGCTGTTTTTT,CASSFIVGPGELFF,.,.,TRBJ2-2,TRBV5-5
TGCGCCAGCAGCTTGGACGCTGAAGCTTTCTTT,CASSLDAEAFF,many,.,TRBJ1-1,TRBV5-1
TGTGCCAGCAGTTCCCAGGGGCTTAGAAACATTCAGTACTTC,CASSSQGLRNIQYF,many,.,TRBJ2-4,TRBV28